This entry is about one TCR beta chain. Generated by immunoSEQ multiplex PCR, the TCRdb table keeps only in-frame clones and is missing some. The data contain some 91,000 clones, roughly 80% of them singletons. The data originate from a study of blood T cell repertoires in COVID-19. The ends lost 3 bases at V and 6 bases at J; junction bases unmatched: 8. CDR3 length: 15 amino acids. Per the germline V gene, CDR1 is KGHDR and CDR2 is SFDVKD. The gene calls are TRBV24-1 and TRBJ2-3, with 7 bases fitting TRBD2. The clonotype originates from a human donor in a cohort sampled during active COVID-19. The material sequenced was peripheral blood. The CDR3 loop reads CATSDPYGGWDTQYF. CDR3 DNA: TGTGCCACCAGTGATCCCTACGGGGGGTGGGATACGCAGTATTTT.